This TCR beta chain was identified during a study of OX40 agonist ivuxolimab in advanced cancers. Across the whole study: The group had a mean age of around 60 years, ranged from about 20 to 79, and was roughly 83% male. Partial responses were achieved by three patients, of whom one had hepatocellular carcinoma and two had cutaneous melanoma. Study-wide results and limits: Expanded clones were, on average, more numerous in CD8+ T cells than in CD4+.

Patients had blood sampled at baseline and again on cycle 4 day 1 and cycle 7 day 1. Using immunoSEQ multiplex PCR, the repertoire was profiled, and TCRdb retains in-frame clones only, with some absent. Among 60,000 or so clones listed, about 82% were seen once. V gave up 1 base and J gave up 2 bases, with 5 bases separating them. CDR1 is LNHNV, CDR2 YYDKDF, per germline (reference sequence). The CDR3 runs to 13 residues. As regards this clone: The antigen remains undetermined.

The TCR was taken from an adult with an advanced solid tumor such as melanoma, head and neck, liver or kidney cancer. The input for sequencing was CD4+ or CD8+ T cells sorted from blood, taken in a trial of the OX40 agonist ivuxolimab. The chain carries TRBV15 and TRBJ1-1; D unresolved. CDR3: CATSRVANTEAFF. In DNA, the CDR3 is TGTGCCACCAGCAGAGTAGCCAACACTGAAGCTTTCTTT.